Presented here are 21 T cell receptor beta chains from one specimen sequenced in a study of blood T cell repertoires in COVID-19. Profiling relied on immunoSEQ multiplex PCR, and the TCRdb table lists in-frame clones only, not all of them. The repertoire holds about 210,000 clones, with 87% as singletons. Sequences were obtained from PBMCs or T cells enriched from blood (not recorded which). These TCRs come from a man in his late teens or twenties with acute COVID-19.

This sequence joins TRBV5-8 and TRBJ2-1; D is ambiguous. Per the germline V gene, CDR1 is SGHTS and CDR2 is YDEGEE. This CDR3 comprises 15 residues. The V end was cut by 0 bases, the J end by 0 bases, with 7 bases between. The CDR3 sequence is CASSLGASSYNEQFF. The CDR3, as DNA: TGTGCCAGCAGCTTGGGTGCGAGCTCCTACAATGAGCAGTTCTTC.

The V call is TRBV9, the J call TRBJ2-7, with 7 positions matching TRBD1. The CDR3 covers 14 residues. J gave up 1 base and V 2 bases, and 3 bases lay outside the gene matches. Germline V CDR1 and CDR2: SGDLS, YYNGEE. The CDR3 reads CASSVGQSSYEQYF. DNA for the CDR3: TGTGCCAGCAGCGTGGGACAGTCATCCTACGAGCAGTACTTC.

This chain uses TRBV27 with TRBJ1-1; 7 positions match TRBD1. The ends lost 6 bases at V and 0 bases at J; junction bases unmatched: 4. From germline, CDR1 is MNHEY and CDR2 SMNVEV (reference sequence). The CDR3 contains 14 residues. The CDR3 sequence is CASRRDRLNTEAFF. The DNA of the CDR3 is TGTGCCAGCAGGAGGGACAGATTGAACACTGAAGCTTTCTTT.

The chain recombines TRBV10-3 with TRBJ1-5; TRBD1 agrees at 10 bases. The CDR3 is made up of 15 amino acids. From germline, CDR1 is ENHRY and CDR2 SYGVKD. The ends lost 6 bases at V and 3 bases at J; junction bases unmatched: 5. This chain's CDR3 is CAISDGTGVNQPQHF. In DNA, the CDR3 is TGTGCCATCAGCGACGGGACAGGGGTCAATCAGCCCCAGCATTTT.

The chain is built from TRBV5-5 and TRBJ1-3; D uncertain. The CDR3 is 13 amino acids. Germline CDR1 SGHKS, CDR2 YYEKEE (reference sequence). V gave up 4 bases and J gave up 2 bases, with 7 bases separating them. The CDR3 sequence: CASSQATGNTIYF. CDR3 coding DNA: TGTGCCAGCAGCCAGGCGACTGGAAACACCATATATTTT.

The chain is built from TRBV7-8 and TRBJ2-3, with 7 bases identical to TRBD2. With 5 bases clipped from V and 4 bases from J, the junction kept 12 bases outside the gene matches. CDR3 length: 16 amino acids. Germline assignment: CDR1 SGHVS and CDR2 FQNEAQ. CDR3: CASSRSGAGRSDTQYF. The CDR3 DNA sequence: TGTGCCAGCAGCCGCAGCGGGGCGGGAAGGTCAGATACGCAGTATTTT.

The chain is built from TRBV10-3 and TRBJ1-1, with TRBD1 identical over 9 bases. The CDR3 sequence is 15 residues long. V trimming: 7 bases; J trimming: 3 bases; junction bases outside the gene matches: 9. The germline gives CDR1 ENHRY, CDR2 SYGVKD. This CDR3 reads CAINPGQGKYTEAFF. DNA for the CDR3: TGTGCCATCAACCCGGGACAGGGAAAGTACACTGAAGCTTTCTTT.

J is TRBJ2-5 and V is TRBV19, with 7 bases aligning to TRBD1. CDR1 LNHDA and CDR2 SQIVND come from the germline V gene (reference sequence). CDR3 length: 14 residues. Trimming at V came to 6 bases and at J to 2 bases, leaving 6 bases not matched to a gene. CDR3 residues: CASSIGTAQETQYF. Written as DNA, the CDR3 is TGTGCCAGTAGCATCGGGACAGCACAAGAGACCCAGTACTTC.

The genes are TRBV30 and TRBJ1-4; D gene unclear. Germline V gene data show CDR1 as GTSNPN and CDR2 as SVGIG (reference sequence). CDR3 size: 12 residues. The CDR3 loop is CAEEVGLGKLFF. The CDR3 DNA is TGTGCAGAAGAGGTCGGGTTGGGAAAACTGTTTTTT.

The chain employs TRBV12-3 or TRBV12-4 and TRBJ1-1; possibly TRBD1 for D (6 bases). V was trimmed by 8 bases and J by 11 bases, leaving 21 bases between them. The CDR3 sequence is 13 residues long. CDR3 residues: CASSSGGGYIAFF. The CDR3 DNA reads TGTGCCAGCTCTAGCGGGGGCGGTTATATCGCTTTCTTT.

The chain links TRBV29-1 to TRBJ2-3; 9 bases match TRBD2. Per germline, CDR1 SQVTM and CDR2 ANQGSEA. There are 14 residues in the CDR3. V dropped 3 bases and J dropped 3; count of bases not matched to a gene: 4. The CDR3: CSVEPGLATDTQYF. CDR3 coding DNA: TGCAGCGTTGAGCCGGGACTAGCAACAGATACGCAGTATTTT.

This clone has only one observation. CDR3 coding DNA: TGTGCCAGCAGCCCGGGTCCTACCTACGAGCAGTACTTC. Translation: CASSPGPTYEQYF. V gene TRBV27 combines with J gene TRBJ2-7; D ambiguous. CDR3 length: 13 residues. The germline V gene encodes CDR1 MNHEY and CDR2 SMNVEV (reference sequence). The germline V and J ends were trimmed by 6 bases and 2 bases, with 11 bases remaining between them.

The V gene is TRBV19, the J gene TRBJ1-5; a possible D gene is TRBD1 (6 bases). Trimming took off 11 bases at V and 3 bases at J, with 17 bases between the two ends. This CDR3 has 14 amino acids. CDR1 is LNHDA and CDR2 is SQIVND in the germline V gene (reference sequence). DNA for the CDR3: TGTGCCTCCAGACAGGCGGCCAACAATCAGCCCCAGCATTTT. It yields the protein CASRQAANNQPQHF.

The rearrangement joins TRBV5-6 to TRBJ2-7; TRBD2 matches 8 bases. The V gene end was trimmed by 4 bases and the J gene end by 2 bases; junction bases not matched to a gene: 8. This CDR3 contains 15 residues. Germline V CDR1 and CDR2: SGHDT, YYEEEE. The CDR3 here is CASSPTPGGPYEQYF. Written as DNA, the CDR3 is TGTGCCAGCAGCCCGACTCCGGGAGGGCCCTACGAGCAGTACTTC.

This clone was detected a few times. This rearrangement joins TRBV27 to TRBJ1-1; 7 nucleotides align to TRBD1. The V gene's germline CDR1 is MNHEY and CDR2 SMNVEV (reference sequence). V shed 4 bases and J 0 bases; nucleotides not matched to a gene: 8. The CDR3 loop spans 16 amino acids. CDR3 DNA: TGTGCCAGCAGTTCACGGCGGACAGGATTGAACACTGAAGCTTTCTTT. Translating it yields CASSSRRTGLNTEAFF.

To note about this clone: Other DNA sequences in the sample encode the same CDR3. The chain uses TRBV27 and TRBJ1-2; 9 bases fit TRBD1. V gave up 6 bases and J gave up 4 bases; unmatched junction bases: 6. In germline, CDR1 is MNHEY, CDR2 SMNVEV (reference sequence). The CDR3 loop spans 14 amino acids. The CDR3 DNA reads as TGTGCCAGCAGGCCACGGGGACAGGGCTATGGCTACACCTTC. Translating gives CASRPRGQGYGYTF.

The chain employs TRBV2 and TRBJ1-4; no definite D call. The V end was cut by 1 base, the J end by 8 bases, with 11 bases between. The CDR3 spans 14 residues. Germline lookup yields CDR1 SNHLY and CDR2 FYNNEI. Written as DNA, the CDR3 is TGTGCCAGCAGTGAAGGTTGGAGTGAGGAAAAACTGTTTTTT. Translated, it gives CASSEGWSEEKLFF. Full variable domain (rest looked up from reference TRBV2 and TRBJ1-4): EPEVTQTPSHQVTQMGQEVILRCVPISNHLYFYWYRQILGQKVEFLVSFYNNEISEKSEIFDDQFSVERPDGSNFTLKIRSTKLEDSAMYFCASSEGWSEEKLFFGSGTQLSVL.

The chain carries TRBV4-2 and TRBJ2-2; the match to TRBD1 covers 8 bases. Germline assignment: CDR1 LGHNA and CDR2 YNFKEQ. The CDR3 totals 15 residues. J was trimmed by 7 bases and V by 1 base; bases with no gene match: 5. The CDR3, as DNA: TGTGCCAGCAGCCAAGTGACAGGGGTTGGCGGGGAGCTGTTTTTT. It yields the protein CASSQVTGVGGELFF.

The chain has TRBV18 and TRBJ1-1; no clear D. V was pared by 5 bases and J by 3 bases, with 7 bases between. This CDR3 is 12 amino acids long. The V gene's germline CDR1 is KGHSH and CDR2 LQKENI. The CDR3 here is CASSARDTEAFF. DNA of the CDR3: TGTGCCAGCTCAGCCCGGGACACTGAAGCTTTCTTT.

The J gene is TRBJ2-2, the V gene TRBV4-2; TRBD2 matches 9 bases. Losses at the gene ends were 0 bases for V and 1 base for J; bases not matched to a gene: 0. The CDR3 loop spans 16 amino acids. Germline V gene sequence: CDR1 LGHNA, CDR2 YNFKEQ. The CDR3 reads CASSQETSGNTGELFF. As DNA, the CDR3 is TGTGCCAGCAGCCAAGAGACTAGCGGGAACACCGGGGAGCTGTTTTTT.

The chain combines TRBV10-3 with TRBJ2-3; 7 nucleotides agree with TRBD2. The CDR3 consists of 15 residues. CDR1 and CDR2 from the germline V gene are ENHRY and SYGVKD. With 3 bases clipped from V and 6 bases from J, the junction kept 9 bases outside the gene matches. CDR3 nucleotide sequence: TGTGCCATCAGTGATTTCCAGGCGGGGGTGGATACGCAGTATTTT. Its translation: CAISDFQAGVDTQYF.